This T cell receptor beta chain is from a study of early T cells in non-severe SARS-CoV-2 infection. Study as a whole: With bulk RNA from unsorted whole blood as input, sequencing yielded unpaired chains.

This clonotype came up a few times. The protocol attached unique molecular identifiers to individual cDNA molecules. TCRdb re-analysed the 5' RACE reads in MiXCR, keeping a single row per CDR3 protein. The repertoire consists of over 60,000 distinct CDR3 sequences, with 8.5% to 10% occurring once and the leading ten covering about 6.1%. The clonotype was recovered from an adult who was a healthcare worker with PCR-confirmed SARS-CoV-2 infection or an uninfected control (not recorded which). The material sequenced was whole blood.

The DNA of the CDR3 is TGTGCCAGCAGCGACCAGGGTTACGAGCAGTACTTC. Protein: CASSDQGYEQYF. The chain combines TRBV11-2 with TRBJ2-7; maybe TRBD1 (5 bases). The V end was cut by 5 bases, the J end by 4 bases, with 9 bases between. CDR3 length: 12 amino acids. The V gene's germline CDR1 is SGHAT and CDR2 FQNNGV. Full variable domain (remainder filled in from reference TRBV11-2 and TRBJ2-7): EAGVAQSPRYKIIEKRQSVAFWCNPISGHATLYWYQQILGQGPKLLIQFQNNGVVDDSQLPKDRFSAERLKGVDSTLKIQPAKLEDSAVYLCASSDQGYEQYFGPGTRLTVT.